This T cell receptor beta chain is from a study of PD-L1 blockade in urothelial cancer (dated 2017 in TCRdb). About the full investigation: Every patient began therapy in about 2014 and was given atezolizumab 1,200 mg intravenously every 3 weeks. Durable clinical benefit meant progression-free survival longer than 6 months, and TCR features were also tested against progression-free and overall survival. About 90% of the 29 patients were identified as males with urothelial cancer of bladder origin, and a prior smoking history was reported by 18 of 29 patients. Durable clinical benefit was achieved by nine patients and was not achieved by 20 patients. In the same patients who had TCR sequencing, pretreatment tumors also underwent whole exome sequencing and RNA sequencing. Blood samples were analyzed 3 weeks after the start of treatment (second dose) and 6 weeks after the start of treatment. Pretreatment tumor samples and matched peripheral blood, collected serially before and after atezolizumab treatment, underwent TCR sequencing. Pretreatment blood TCR-seq was available for twenty-nine patients, at least one posttreatment blood collection was obtained for about 24 patients, and tumor TCR-seq was available for about 24 patients. An exploratory multi-omic analysis was conducted of the somatic, immune and clinical correlates of response to PD-L1 blockade with atezolizumab in urothelial cancer. Patients had an ECOG performance status of 0 or 1 and had received between 0 and 3 prior chemotherapy regimens. Blood samples yielded a median of around 140,000 T cells and more than 80,000 unique TCRs, with median clonality 0.080.

The germline V gene supplies CDR1 SGHRS and CDR2 YFSETQ. The junction shows trimming of 3 bases on V and 1 base on J, plus 16 bases between the germline ends. CDR3 length: 16 amino acids, cysteine to phenylalanine. The only DNA kept is the CDR3, 48 bases in frame from the first base. The time point label for this specimen denotes: peripheral blood 6 weeks after treatment start. A total of 29 patients with locally advanced or metastatic urothelial carcinoma, treated at Memorial Sloan Kettering on a trial protocol, made up the cohort. Peripheral blood mononuclear cells were collected pretreatment and during treatment, at between 1 and 8 total time points per patient. The Qiagen DNeasy Blood extraction kit was used to purify genomic DNA from total PBMCs and tumor samples. PBMCs were collected pretreatment and during treatment and were isolated and stored as previously described. Here is what the overall study found, with its caveats: Greater expansion of tumor-associated TCR clones in peripheral blood 3 weeks after the start of treatment was observed in patients with durable benefit (n of about 21, p = 0.022). A pretreatment peripheral blood TCR clonality below the median was linked to improved progression-free and overall survival. Because the sample size was small (n of about 30) and many exploratory analyses were performed, the results are intended to be hypothesis-generating.

Synthetic TCR analog templates were spiked into each PCR so that absolute template abundance could be estimated from read counts. The immunoSEQ assay was used to amplify TCRbeta CDR3 regions from genomic DNA with bias-controlled V and J gene primers. Rearranged TCRbeta segments were sequenced at approximately 20X coverage. In the paper's pipeline: Sequencing errors were corrected by clustering and CDR3s were annotated against IMGT to assign V, D and J genes. Out-of-frame and stop-codon sequences were excluded, and only productive TCRbeta rearrangements were used in downstream analyses. Clonality was calculated as one minus the Shannon entropy normalized by the log of the number of unique productive sequences. Clones differing between time points or between blood and tumor were identified by Fisher's exact test with Benjamini-Hochberg correction at adjusted p below 0.01. This is the immuneACCESS table as TCRdb keeps it, with only in-frame sequences that have V and J called. A part of the clones is gone; compared with another copy, unresolved V genes explain less than half, and the rest is unexplained. The DNA gave D and trimming, while V, J and clone size come from that table. This sample has about 36,000 clones in its table, and approximately 84% of those were observed once. The ten largest account for 8% to 11% of the sample.

Comment on this clone: Its antigen is still unknown. It has no much larger one-base neighbor in the sample; base qualities were not kept.

The source of this sequence is a man in his forties or fifties with urothelial cancer. The rearrangement combines TRBV5-1 with TRBJ1-1, and perhaps TRBD1 as D gene, on 6 matching bases. Sequencing was performed on PBMCs, taken around atezolizumab (anti-PD-L1) treatment. CDR3 loop: CASSSHERGSNTEAFF. The sequence in DNA is TGCGCCAGCAGCTCACATGAAAGGGGGTCGAACACTGAAGCTTTCTTT.